This is a list of T cell receptor beta chains from one sample in a study of blood T cell repertoires in COVID-19. Profiled with immunoSEQ multiplex PCR; TCRdb holds only in-frame clones, not every one. This sample has approximately 180,000 clones, with roughly 87% found just once. The sequencing input was peripheral blood. The source is a woman in her seventies with acute or convalescent COVID-19. Each CDR3 is given with its conserved first and last residue. A D gene is named only where the DNA matches it firmly. Where a row states a size, it is once, few, many or the class of an expanded clone; other rows omit it.

cdr3_length	j_call	v_call	d_call	clone_size	cdr3_nt	cdr3_aa
15	TRBJ2-1	TRBV7-2	TRBD2	-	TGTGCCAGCAGCTTAGGGGGACTAATTGACAATGAGCAGTTCTTC	CASSLGGLIDNEQFF
16	TRBJ1-5	TRBV5-6	-	-	TGTGCCAGCAGCGTCGGGACACCTTATAGCAATCAGCCCCAGCATTTT	CASSVGTPYSNQPQHF
17	TRBJ2-6	TRBV5-1	TRBD2	once	TGCGCCACCTCCCGGGAGGCGGGAGCGGGTGGGGCCAACGTCCTGACTTTC	CATSREAGAGGANVLTF
15	TRBJ2-2	TRBV28	-	few	TGTGCCAGCAGTTTCGGGACTTTGAACACCGGGGAGCTGTTTTTT	CASSFGTLNTGELFF
13	TRBJ1-1	TRBV6-2/TRBV6-3	-	once	TGTGCCAGCAGTGAGACAAGTGGTTCTCAAGCTTTCTTT	CASSETSGSQAFF
15	TRBJ2-7	TRBV28	-	once	TGTGCCAGCACTCGCGGCGGCGGACACTCCTACGAGCAGTACTTC	CASTRGGGHSYEQYF
14	TRBJ2-2	TRBV5-1	TRBD1	-	TGCGCCAGCAGCCTGACAGGGCTGGCCGGGGAGCTGTTTTTT	CASSLTGLAGELFF
15	TRBJ2-7	TRBV18	TRBD2	-	TGTGCCAGCTCATCGTTCCGGGGGGACCCCTACGAGCAGTACTTC	CASSSFRGDPYEQYF
17	TRBJ2-5	TRBV30	TRBD1	-	TGTGCCTGGAGTGTACTTAGACCGGAGACAGGGTTTGAGACCCAGTACTTC	CAWSVLRPETGFETQYF
16	TRBJ2-1	TRBV5-5	-	once	TGTGCCAGCAGCGTAAACAGGTGGGGAAACTACAATGAGCAGTTCTTC	CASSVNRWGNYNEQFF
14	TRBJ2-7	TRBV5-1	TRBD2	once	TGCGCCAGCAGCCCGGTCAGCGGGGCTTACGAGCAGTACTTC	CASSPVSGAYEQYF
14	TRBJ2-3	TRBV24-1	-	-	TGTGCCACCAGTGATTTGAAGGGGCAGGATACGCAGTATTTT	CATSDLKGQDTQYF
14	TRBJ2-3	TRBV9	TRBD2	-	TGTGCCAGCAGGGGGGGACTAGCGACAGATACGCAGTATTTT	CASRGGLATDTQYF
14	TRBJ2-1	TRBV18	TRBD1	-	TGTGCCAGCTCACCGGGACAGGGGTGGGATGAGCAGTTCTTC	CASSPGQGWDEQFF
14	TRBJ1-3	TRBV5-4	-	once	TGTGCCAGCAGTATTGCAGGGGTAGGAAACACCATATATTTT	CASSIAGVGNTIYF
13	TRBJ2-3	TRBV19	TRBD2	-	TGTGCCAGTAGTAGCGGGGGATCAGATACGCAGTATTTT	CASSSGGSDTQYF
14	TRBJ1-1	TRBV7-9	TRBD1	many	TGTGCCAGCAGGACAGGGGATCGGATCACTGAAGCTTTCTTT	CASRTGDRITEAFF